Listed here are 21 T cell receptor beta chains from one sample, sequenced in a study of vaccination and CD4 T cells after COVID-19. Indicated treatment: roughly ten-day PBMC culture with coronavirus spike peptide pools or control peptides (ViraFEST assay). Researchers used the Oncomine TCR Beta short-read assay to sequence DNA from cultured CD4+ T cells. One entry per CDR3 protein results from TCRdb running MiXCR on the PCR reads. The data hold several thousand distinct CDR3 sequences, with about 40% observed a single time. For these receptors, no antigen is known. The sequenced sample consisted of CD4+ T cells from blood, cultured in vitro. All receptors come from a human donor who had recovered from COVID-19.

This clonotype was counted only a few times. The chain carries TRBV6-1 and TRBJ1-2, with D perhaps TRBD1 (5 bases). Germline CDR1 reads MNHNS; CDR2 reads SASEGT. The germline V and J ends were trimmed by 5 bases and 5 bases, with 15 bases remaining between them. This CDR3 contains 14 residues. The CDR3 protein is CASSRGDGAYGYTF. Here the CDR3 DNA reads TGTGCCAGCAGTCGCGGGGACGGGGCGTATGGCTACACCTTC.

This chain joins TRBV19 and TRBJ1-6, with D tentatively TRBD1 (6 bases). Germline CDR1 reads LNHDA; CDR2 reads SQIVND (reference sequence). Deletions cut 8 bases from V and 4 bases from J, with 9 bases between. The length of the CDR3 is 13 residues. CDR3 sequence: CASQGTYNSPLHF. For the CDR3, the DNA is TGTGCCAGTCAGGGGACTTATAATTCACCCCTCCACTTT.

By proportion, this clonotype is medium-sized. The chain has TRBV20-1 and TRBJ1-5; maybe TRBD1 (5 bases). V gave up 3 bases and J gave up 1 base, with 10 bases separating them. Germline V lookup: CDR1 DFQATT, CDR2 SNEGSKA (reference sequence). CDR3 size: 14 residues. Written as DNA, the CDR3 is TGCAGTGCTAGCCGAGGGGACAGCAATCAGCCCCAGCATTTT. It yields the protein CSASRGDSNQPQHF.

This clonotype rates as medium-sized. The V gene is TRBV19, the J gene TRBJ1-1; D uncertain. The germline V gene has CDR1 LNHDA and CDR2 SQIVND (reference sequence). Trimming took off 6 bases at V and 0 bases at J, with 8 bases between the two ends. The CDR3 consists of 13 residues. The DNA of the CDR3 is TGTGCCAGTAGGGACCTCATGAACACTGAAGCTTTCTTT. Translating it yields CASRDLMNTEAFF. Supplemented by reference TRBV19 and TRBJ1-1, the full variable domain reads DGGITQSPKYLFRKEGQNVTLSCEQNLNHDAMYWYRQDPGQGLRLIYYSQIVNDFQKGDIAEGYSVSREKKESFPLTVTSAQKNPTAFYLCASRDLMNTEAFFGQGTRLTVV.

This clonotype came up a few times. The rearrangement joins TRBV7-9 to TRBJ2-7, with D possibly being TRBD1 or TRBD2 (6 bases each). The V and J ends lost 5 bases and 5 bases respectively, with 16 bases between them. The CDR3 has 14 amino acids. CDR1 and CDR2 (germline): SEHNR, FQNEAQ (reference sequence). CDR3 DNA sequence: TGTGCCAGCAGCCCCTCCGGGGGCACCCACGAGCAGTACTTC. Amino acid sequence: CASSPSGGTHEQYF.

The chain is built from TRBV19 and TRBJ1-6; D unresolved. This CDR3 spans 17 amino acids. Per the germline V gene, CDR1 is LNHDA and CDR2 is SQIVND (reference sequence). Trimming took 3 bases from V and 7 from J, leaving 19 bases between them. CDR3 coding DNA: TGTGCCAGTAGTATGTCTCCTTTGAGGCGACGAAATTCACCCCTCCACTTT. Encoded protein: CASSMSPLRRRNSPLHF.

Written as DNA, the CDR3 is TGTGCCAGCAGGGAACATTTGAACACTGAAGCTTTCTTT. This gives the protein CASREHLNTEAFF. The chain links TRBV6-1 to TRBJ1-1, with D unresolved. With 6 bases removed from V and 0 bases from J, the gap between germline ends came to 8 bases. The CDR3 is 13 amino acids. CDR1 MNHNS and CDR2 SASEGT come from the germline V gene.

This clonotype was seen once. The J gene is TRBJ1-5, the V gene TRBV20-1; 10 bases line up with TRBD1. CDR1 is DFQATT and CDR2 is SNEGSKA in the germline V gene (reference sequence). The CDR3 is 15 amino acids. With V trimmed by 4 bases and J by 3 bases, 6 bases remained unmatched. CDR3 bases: TGCAGTGCTACCCGGACAGGGGGACACAATCAGCCCCAGCATTTT. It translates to CSATRTGGHNQPQHF.

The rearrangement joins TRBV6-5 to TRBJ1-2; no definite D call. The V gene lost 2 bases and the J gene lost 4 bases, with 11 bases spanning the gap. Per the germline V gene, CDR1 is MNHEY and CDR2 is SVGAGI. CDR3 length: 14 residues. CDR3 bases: TGTGCCAGCAGTTACGCGGGCGGCCTCTATGGCTACACCTTC. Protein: CASSYAGGLYGYTF.

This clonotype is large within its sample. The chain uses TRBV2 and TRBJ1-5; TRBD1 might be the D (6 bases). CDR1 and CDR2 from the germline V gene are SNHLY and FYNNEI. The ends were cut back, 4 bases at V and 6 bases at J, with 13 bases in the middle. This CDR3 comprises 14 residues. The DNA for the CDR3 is TGTGCCAGCAGTGGTAGGGGGGCCGGTCAGCCCCAGCATTTT. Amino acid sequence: CASSGRGAGQPQHF.

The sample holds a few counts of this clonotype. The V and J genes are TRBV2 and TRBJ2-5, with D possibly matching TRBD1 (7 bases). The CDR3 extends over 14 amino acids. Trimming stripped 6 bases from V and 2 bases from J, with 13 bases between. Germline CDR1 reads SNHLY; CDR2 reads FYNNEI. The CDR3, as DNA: TGTGCCAGCAGGGAGGGACAGATTCAAGAGACCCAGTACTTC. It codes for CASREGQIQETQYF.

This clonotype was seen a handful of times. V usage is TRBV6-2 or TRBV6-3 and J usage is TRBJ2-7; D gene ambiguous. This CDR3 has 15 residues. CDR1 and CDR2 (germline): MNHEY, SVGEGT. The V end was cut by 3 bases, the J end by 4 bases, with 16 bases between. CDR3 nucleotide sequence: TGTGCCAGCAGTTATTCCCCCACCGTGGATTACGAGCAGTACTTC. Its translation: CASSYSPTVDYEQYF.

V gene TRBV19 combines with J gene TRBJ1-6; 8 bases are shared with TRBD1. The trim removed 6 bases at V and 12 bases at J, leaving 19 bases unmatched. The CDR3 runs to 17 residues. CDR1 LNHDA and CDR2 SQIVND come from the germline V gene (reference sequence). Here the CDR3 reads CASRRQGSRVIMRPLHF. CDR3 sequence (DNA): TGTGCCAGTAGGAGACAGGGGTCCCGGGTCATCATGAGACCCCTCCACTTT.

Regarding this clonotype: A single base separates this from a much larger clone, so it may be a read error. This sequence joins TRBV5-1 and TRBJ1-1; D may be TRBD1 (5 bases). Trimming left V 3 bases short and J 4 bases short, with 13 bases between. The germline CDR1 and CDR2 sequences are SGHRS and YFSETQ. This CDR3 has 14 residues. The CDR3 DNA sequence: TGCGCCAGCAGCTCCGGGACGGTGAGCACTGAAGCTTTCTTT. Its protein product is CASSSGTVSTEAFF. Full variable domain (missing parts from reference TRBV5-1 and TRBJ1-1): KAGVTQTPRYLIKTRGQQVTLSCSPISGHRSVSWYQQTPGQGLQFLFEYFSETQRNKGNFPGRFSGRQFSNSRSEMNVSTLELGDSALYLCASSSGTVSTEAFFGQGTRLTVV.

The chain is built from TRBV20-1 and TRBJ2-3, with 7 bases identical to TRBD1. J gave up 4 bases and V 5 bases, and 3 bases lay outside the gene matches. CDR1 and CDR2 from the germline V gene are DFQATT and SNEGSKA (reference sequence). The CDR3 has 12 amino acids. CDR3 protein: CSAGQAADTQYF. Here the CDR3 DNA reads TGCAGTGCTGGACAGGCGGCAGATACGCAGTATTTT.

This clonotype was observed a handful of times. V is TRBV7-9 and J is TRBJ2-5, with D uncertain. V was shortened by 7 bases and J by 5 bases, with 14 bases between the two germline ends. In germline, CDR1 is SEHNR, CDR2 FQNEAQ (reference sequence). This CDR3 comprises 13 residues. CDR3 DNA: TGTGCCAGCACCTGGTTAGGTTGGGAGACCCAGTACTTC. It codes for CASTWLGWETQYF.

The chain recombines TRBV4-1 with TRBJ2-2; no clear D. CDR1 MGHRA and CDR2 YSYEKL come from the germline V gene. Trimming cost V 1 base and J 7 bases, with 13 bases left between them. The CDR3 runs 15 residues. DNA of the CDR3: TGCGCCAGCAGCCAAGGGCCGATTCAGCGCGGGGAGCTGTTTTTT. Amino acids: CASSQGPIQRGELFF.

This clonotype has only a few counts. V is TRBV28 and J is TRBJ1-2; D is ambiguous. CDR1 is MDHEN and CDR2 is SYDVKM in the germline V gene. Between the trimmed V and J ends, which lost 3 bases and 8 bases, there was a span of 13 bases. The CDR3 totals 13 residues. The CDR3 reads CASSFSGGEGYTF. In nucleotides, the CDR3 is TGTGCCAGCAGTTTTTCAGGCGGCGAAGGCTACACCTTC.

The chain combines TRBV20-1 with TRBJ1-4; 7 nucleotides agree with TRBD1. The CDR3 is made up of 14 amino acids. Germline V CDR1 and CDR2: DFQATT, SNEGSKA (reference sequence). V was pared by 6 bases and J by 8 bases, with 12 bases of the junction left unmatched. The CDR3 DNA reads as TGCAGTGCACCCGACAGGGTACGGGAAGAAAAACTGTTTTTT. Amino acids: CSAPDRVREEKLFF.

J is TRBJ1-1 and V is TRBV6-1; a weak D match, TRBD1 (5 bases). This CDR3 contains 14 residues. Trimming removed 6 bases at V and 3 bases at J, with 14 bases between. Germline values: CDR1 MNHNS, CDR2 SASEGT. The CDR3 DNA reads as TGTGCCAGCAGACGGACCCGAGGGGACACTGAAGCTTTCTTT. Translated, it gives CASRRTRGDTEAFF.

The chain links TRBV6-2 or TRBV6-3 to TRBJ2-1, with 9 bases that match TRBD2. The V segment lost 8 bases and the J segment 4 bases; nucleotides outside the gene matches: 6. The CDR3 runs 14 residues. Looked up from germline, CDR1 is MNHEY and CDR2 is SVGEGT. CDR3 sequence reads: CASLGGRAYNEQFF. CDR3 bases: TGTGCCAGCTTAGGCGGGAGGGCGTACAATGAGCAGTTCTTC.